The clone carrying this T cell receptor (beta chain) has just a few counts. This table comes from immunoSEQ multiplex PCR, and its TCRdb copy is limited to in-frame clones, with some not included. This table has some 140,000 clones, approximately 80% appearing once. The data originate from a study of blood T cell repertoires in COVID-19. The CDR3 loop spans 15 amino acids. CDR1 is SGHRS and CDR2 is YFSETQ in the germline V gene. The V end was cut by 0 bases, the J end by 8 bases, with 14 bases between. Source material: peripheral blood. The chain links TRBV5-1 to TRBJ1-4, with TRBD1 as a possible D gene (6 bases). The clonotype originates from a woman aged 55-70 years with COVID-19, enrolled during active disease. The DNA for the CDR3 is TGCGCCAGCAGCTTGGCCCTTCCCGACAGGGAAAAACTGTTTTTT. It codes for CASSLALPDREKLFF.